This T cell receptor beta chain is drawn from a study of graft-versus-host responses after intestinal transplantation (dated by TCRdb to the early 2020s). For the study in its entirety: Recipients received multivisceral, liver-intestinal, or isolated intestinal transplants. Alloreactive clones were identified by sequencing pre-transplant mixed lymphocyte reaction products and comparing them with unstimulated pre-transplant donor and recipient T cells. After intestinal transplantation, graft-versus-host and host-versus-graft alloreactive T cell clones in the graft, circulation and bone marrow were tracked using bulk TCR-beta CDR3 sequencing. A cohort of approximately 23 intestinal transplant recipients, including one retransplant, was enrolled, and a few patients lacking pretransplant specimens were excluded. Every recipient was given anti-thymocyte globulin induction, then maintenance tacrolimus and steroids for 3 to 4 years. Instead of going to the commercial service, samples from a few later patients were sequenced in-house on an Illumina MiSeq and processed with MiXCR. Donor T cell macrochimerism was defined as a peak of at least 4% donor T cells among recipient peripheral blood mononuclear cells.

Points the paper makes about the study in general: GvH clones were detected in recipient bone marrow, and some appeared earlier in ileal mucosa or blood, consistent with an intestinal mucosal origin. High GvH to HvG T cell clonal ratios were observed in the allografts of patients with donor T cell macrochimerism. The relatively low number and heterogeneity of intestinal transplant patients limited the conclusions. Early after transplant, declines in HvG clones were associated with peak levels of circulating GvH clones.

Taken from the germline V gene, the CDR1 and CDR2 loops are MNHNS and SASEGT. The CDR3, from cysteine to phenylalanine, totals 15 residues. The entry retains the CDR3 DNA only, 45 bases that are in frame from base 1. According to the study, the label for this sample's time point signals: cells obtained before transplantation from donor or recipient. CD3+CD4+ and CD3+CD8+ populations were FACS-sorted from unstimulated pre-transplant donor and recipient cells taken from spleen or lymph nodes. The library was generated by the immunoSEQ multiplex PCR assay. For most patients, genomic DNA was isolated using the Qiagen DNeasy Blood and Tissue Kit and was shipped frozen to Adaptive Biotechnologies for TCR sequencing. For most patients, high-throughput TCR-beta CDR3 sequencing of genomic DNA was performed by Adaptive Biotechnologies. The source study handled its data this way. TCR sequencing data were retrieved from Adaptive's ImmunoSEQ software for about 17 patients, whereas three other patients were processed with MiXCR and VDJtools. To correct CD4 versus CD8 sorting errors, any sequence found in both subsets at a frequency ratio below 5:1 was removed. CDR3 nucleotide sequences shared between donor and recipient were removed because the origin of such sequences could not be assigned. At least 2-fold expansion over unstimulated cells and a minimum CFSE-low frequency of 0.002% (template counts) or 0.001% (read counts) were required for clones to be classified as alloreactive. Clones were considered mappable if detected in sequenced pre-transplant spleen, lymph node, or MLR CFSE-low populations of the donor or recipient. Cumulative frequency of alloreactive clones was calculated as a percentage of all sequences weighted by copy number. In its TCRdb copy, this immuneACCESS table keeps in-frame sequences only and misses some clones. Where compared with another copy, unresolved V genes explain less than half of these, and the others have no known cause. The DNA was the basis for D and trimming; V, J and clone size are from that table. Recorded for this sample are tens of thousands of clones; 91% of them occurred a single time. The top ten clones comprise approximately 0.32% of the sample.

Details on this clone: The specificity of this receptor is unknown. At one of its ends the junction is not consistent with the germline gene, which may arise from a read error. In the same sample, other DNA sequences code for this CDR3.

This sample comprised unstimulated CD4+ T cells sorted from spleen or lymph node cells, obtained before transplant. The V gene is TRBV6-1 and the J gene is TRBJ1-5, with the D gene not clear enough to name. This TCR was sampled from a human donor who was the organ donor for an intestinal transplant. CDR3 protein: CASRVERGGNQPQHF. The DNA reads TGTGCCAGCAGAGTGGAACGTGGAGGCAACCAGCCCCAGCATTTT.